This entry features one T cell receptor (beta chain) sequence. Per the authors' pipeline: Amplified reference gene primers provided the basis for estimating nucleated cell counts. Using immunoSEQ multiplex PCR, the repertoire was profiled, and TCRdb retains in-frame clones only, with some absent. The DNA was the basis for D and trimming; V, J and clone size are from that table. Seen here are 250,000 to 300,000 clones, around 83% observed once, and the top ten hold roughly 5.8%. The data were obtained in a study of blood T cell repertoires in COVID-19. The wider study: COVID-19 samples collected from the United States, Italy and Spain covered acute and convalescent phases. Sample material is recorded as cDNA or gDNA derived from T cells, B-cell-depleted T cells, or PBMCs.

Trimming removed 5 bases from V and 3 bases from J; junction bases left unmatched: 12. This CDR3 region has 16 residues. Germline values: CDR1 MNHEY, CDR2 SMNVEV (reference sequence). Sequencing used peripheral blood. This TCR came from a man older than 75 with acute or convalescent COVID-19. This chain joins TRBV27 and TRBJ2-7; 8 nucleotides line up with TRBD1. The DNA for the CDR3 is TGTGCCAGCAGTCTTATCCCCGACAGGGGAGGCTACGAGCAGTACTTC. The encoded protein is CASSLIPDRGGYEQYF.